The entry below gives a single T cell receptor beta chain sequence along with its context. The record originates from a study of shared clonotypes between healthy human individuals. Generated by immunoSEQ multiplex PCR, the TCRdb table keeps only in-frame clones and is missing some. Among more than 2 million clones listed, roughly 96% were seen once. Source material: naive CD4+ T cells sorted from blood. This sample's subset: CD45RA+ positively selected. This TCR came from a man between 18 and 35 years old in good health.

The CDR3 is CASSLVTSVTYEQYF. The CDR3 DNA sequence: TGTGCCAGCAGCTTGGTAACTAGCGTAACCTACGAGCAGTACTTC. J is TRBJ2-7 and V is TRBV5-6, with 7 positions matching TRBD2. The CDR3 has 15 amino acids. Germline CDR1 SGHDT, CDR2 YYEEEE. V lost 0 bases to trimming and J lost 2 bases; unmatched junction nucleotides: 5.